This record covers a single T cell receptor (beta chain). From the RT-PCR reads, TCRdb called clonotypes with MiXCR, one entry per CDR3 protein. The data show about 680,000 distinct CDR3 sequences, 14% seen once. The sample comprised memory CD4+ T cells from blood. This receptor was obtained from a female donor in good health, serving as a healthy control.

CDR3 nucleotides: TGTGCCAGCAGCCGGGAACGATACAATGAGCAGTTCTTC. The encoded protein is CASSRERYNEQFF. This chain links TRBV4-2 with TRBJ2-1, with D unclear. V gave up 4 bases and J gave up 4 bases, with 8 bases separating them. Looked up from germline, CDR1 is LGHNA and CDR2 is YNFKEQ. The CDR3 covers 13 residues.